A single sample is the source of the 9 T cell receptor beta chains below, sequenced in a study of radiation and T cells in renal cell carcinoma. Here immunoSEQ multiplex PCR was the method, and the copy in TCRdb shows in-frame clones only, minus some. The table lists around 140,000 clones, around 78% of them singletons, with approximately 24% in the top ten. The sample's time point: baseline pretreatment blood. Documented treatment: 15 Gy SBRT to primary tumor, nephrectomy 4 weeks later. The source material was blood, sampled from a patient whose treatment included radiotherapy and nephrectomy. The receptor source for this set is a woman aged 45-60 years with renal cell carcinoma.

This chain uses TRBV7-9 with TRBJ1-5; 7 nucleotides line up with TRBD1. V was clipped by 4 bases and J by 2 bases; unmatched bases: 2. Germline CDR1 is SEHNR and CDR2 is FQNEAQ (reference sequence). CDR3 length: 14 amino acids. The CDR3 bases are TGTGCCAGCAGCTCCGGGACAGGCAATCAGCCCCAGCATTTT. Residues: CASSSGTGNQPQHF.

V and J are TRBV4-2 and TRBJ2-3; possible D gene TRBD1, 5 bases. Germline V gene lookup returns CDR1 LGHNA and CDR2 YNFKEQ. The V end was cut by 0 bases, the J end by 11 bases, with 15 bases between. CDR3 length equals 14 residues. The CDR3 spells CASSQDIGSREQYF. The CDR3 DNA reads TGTGCCAGCAGCCAAGATATCGGATCCAGGGAGCAGTATTTT.

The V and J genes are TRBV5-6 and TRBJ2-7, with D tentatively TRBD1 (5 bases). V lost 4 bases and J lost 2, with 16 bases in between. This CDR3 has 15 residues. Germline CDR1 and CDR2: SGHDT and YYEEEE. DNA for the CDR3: TGTGCCAGCAGCCCAAGGGGTCTAACCACCTACGAGCAGTACTTC. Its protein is CASSPRGLTTYEQYF.

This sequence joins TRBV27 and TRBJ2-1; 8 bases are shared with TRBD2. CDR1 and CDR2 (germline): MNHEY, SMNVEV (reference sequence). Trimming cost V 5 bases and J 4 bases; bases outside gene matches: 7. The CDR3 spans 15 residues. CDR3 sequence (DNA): TGTGCCAGCAGTCGGGAGGGGCCAAGATACAATGAGCAGTTCTTC. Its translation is CASSREGPRYNEQFF.

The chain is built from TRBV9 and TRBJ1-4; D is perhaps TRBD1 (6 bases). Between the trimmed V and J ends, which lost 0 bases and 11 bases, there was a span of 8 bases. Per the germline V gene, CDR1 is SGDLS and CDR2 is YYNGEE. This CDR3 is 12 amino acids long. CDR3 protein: CASSVVRGKLFF. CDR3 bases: TGTGCCAGCAGCGTAGTTAGGGGGAAACTGTTTTTT.

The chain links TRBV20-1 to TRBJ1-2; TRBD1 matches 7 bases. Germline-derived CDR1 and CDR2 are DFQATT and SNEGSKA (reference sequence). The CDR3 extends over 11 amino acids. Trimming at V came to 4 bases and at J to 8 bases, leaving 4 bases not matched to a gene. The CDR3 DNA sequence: TGCAGTGCTACGGGACAGCGGGGCTACACCTTC. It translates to CSATGQRGYTF.

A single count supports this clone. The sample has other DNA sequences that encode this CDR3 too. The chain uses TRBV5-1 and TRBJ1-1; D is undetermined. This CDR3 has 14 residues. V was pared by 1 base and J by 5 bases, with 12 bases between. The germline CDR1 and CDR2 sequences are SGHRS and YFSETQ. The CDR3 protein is CASSLPGVGTEAFF. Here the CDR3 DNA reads TGCGCCAGCAGCTTGCCTGGGGTGGGGACTGAAGCTTTCTTT. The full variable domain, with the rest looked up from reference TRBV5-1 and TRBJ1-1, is KAGVTQTPRYLIKTRGQQVTLSCSPISGHRSVSWYQQTPGQGLQFLFEYFSETQRNKGNFPGRFSGRQFSNSRSEMNVSTLELGDSALYLCASSLPGVGTEAFFGQGTRLTVV.

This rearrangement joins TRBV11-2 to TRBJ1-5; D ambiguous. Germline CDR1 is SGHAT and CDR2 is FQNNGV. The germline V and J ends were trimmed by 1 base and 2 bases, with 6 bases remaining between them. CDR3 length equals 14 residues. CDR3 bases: TGTGCCAGCAGCTTAGGGGTAGGCAATCAGCCCCAGCATTTT. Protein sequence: CASSLGVGNQPQHF.

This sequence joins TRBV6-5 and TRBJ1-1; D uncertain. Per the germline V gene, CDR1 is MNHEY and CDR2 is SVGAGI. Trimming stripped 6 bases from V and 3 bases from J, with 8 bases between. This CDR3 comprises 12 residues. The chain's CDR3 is CASRRGDTEAFF. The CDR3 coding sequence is TGTGCCAGCAGAAGAGGCGACACTGAAGCTTTCTTT.